These 24 T cell receptor beta chains came from one sample sequenced in a study of blood T cell repertoires in COVID-19. Here immunoSEQ multiplex PCR was the method, and the copy in TCRdb shows in-frame clones only, minus some. Among 210,000 or so clones listed, around 80% were seen once. Sequencing was carried out using peripheral blood. Receptors originate from a man aged 45-65 years who had recovered from COVID-19.

This clone occurred once. This chain joins TRBV6-2 or TRBV6-3 and TRBJ2-5; 7 bases map to TRBD2. J gave up 5 bases and V 5 bases, and 11 bases lay outside the gene matches. Per the germline V gene, CDR1 is MNHEY and CDR2 is SVGEGT. The CDR3 has 15 residues. In nucleotides, the CDR3 is TGTGCCAGCAGTCTAGCGGAACTGCTAGGGGAGACCCAGTACTTC. This encodes CASSLAELLGETQYF.

The chain combines TRBV6-6 with TRBJ1-5, with D maybe TRBD1 (5 bases). Germline V gives CDR1 MNHNY, CDR2 SVGAGI (reference sequence). V gave up 5 bases and J gave up 7 bases, with 15 bases separating them. The CDR3 spans 14 residues. CDR3 region: CASSPIGGDQPQHF. DNA of the CDR3: TGTGCCAGCAGTCCTATTGGGGGGGACCAGCCCCAGCATTTT.

The chain carries TRBV3-1 (or the pseudogene TRBV3-2) and TRBJ2-1; 14 bases match TRBD2. The CDR3 spans 15 residues. After removal of 4 bases from V and 7 bases from J, the junction contained 3 bases not matched to a gene. Germline CDR1 and CDR2: LGHDT and YNNKEL (reference sequence). Written as DNA, the CDR3 is TGTGCCAGCAGCCTACGGACTAGCGGGAGGAATGAGCAGTTCTTC. Translation gives CASSLRTSGRNEQFF.

The rearrangement joins TRBV5-4 to TRBJ2-7; 7 bases are a match to TRBD1. This CDR3 comprises 15 residues. V was clipped by 4 bases and J by 1 base; unmatched bases: 8. Per germline, CDR1 SGHNT and CDR2 YYREEE (reference sequence). The CDR3 region has the DNA TGTGCCAGCAGCCGTGACAGGGCCCGATCCTACGAGCAGTACTTC. Amino acids: CASSRDRARSYEQYF.

CDR3 DNA sequence: TGTGCCACCGCAGCGGGCCGACACACCGAGCAGTTCTTC. Amino acids: CATAAGRHTEQFF. The rearrangement uses TRBV2 and TRBJ2-1; possibly TRBD2 for D (6 bases). CDR1 and CDR2 (germline): SNHLY, FYNNEI. Trimming cost V 10 bases and J 10 bases, with 20 bases left between them. The CDR3 extends over 13 amino acids.

The CDR3 bases are TGTGCCACCAGCAGGGGGGTGACAGGGGAAAACACCATATATTTT. This sequence encodes CATSRGVTGENTIYF. The V call is TRBV15, the J call TRBJ1-3; 8 bases are a match to TRBD1. The V segment lost 3 bases and the J segment 6 bases; nucleotides outside the gene matches: 7. The length of the CDR3 is 15 residues. Germline V CDR1 and CDR2: LNHNV, YYDKDF (reference sequence).

This clone has at least ten counts. The chain carries TRBV25-1 and TRBJ2-3; D possibly corresponds to TRBD2 (6 bases). The CDR3 contains 15 residues. Germline V lookup: CDR1 MGHDK, CDR2 SYGVNS. The ends were cut back, 6 bases at V and 5 bases at J, with 18 bases in the middle. For the CDR3, the DNA is TGTGCCAGCAGGAAAGGAGGGCTCATGGTAGATACGCAGTATTTT. Translated, it gives CASRKGGLMVDTQYF.

This chain connects TRBV5-4 to TRBJ2-1; tentative D call: TRBD2 (6 bases). Deletions cut 0 bases from V and 10 bases from J, with 14 bases between. This CDR3 is built from 14 residues. CDR1 and CDR2 from the germline V gene are SGHNT and YYREEE (reference sequence). The CDR3 DNA follows: TGTGCCAGCAGCTTGGAGGGAGGACAATTGGAGCAGTTCTTC. Its translation is CASSLEGGQLEQFF.

This clone was picked up one time. This sequence joins TRBV19 and TRBJ2-7, with D possibly TRBD1 on 5 matching bases. The germline CDR1 and CDR2 sequences are LNHDA and SQIVND (reference sequence). CDR3 length equals 18 residues. Deletions cut 3 bases from V and 0 bases from J, with 21 bases between. Here the CDR3 reads CASSITRRQGKSSYEQYF. The CDR3 nucleotides are TGTGCCAGTAGTATTACCCGCCGCCAGGGAAAGAGCTCCTACGAGCAGTACTTC.

V usage is TRBV7-6 and J usage is TRBJ2-2, with 8 bases fitting TRBD1. V lost 4 bases, J lost 7 bases, and 8 bases stayed unmatched. The germline V gene encodes CDR1 SGHVS and CDR2 FNYEAQ. CDR3 length: 15 amino acids. The CDR3 loop is CASSSGQGGFGELFF. CDR3 bases: TGTGCCAGCAGCTCCGGACAGGGAGGTTTCGGGGAGCTGTTTTTT.

This clone was counted between two and nine times. The gene calls are TRBV7-8 and TRBJ2-1; 14 nucleotides agree with TRBD2. The CDR3 covers 15 residues. Trimming took 4 bases from V and 5 from J; bases not matched to a gene: 1. Germline assignment: CDR1 SGHVS and CDR2 FQNEAQ. In DNA, the CDR3 is TGTGCCAGCAGCTCGGGACTAGCGGGAGACAATGAGCAGTTCTTC. It yields the protein CASSSGLAGDNEQFF. The whole variable domain, filled in from reference TRBV7-8 and TRBJ2-1, reads GAGVSQSPRYKVAKRGQDVALRCDPISGHVSLFWYQQALGQGPEFLTYFQNEAQLDKSGLPSDRFFAERPEGSVSTLKIQRTQQEDSAVYLCASSSGLAGDNEQFFGPGTRLTVL.

V and J are TRBV30 and TRBJ2-7, with TRBD1 matching over 10 bases. The CDR3 consists of 14 residues. The ends lost 3 bases at V and 4 bases at J; junction bases unmatched: 6. The germline gives CDR1 GTSNPN, CDR2 SVGIG (reference sequence). The CDR3 is CAWSADRGDYEQYF. For the CDR3, the DNA is TGTGCCTGGAGCGCGGACAGGGGGGATTACGAGCAGTACTTC.

J is TRBJ2-7 and V is TRBV20-1; 9 positions agree with TRBD2. Per germline, CDR1 DFQATT and CDR2 SNEGSKA (reference sequence). This CDR3 has 15 amino acids. The V and J ends lost 3 bases and 0 bases, in that order; junction bases with no gene match: 6. CDR3 in DNA: TGCAGTGCTAGTGAAAGCGGGAGGCCCTCCTACGAGCAGTACTTC. It translates to CSASESGRPSYEQYF.

The gene calls are TRBV30 and TRBJ1-4; no clear D. Trimming took 3 bases from V and 0 from J, leaving 5 bases between them. Germline CDR1 GTSNPN, CDR2 SVGIG (reference sequence). The CDR3 covers 13 residues. The CDR3 DNA reads TGTGCCTGGAGCTTCTCAACTAATGAAAAACTGTTTTTT. Translating it yields CAWSFSTNEKLFF.

Comment on this clone: Other DNA sequences in the same sample also yield this CDR3. The gene calls are TRBV19 and TRBJ2-1, with 7 bases aligning to TRBD2. V gave up 5 bases and J gave up 0 bases; unmatched junction bases: 1. The CDR3 has 14 amino acids. CDR1 is LNHDA, CDR2 SQIVND, per germline (reference sequence). The CDR3 DNA is TGTGCCAGTAGTCGCGGGAGCTCCTACAATGAGCAGTTCTTC. Its protein product is CASSRGSSYNEQFF.

This clone was picked up one time. The chain combines TRBV19 with TRBJ2-7; TRBD1 matches 8 bases. CDR1 and CDR2 from the germline V gene are LNHDA and SQIVND (reference sequence). CDR3 length: 17 amino acids. After removal of 3 bases from V and 0 bases from J, the junction contained 10 bases not matched to a gene. The CDR3 spells CASSMASGTGSSYEQYF. The CDR3 DNA reads as TGTGCCAGTAGTATGGCGTCCGGGACAGGAAGCTCCTACGAGCAGTACTTC.

The chain joins TRBV5-3 to TRBJ1-5; TRBD1 matches 8 bases. TRBV5-3 is labeled an ORF, and its function is uncertain. The CDR3 is 14 residues long. V shed 4 bases, J shed 4 bases, and the junction held 4 bases outside the gene matches. Here the CDR3 reads CARSLGQDNQPQHF. The CDR3 DNA reads as TGTGCCAGAAGCCTGGGACAGGATAATCAGCCCCAGCATTTT.

The gene calls are TRBV5-1 and TRBJ1-4; D is possibly TRBD1 (6 bases). V lost 1 base and J 6 bases, leaving 10 bases between the germline ends. Per germline, CDR1 SGHRS and CDR2 YFSETQ. This CDR3 comprises 14 residues. This CDR3 is CASSLRQGHEKLFF. CDR3 in DNA: TGCGCCAGCAGCTTGCGGCAGGGGCATGAAAAACTGTTTTTT. Using reference TRBV5-1 and TRBJ1-4 for the parts outside the CDR3, the full variable domain is KAGVTQTPRYLIKTRGQQVTLSCSPISGHRSVSWYQQTPGQGLQFLFEYFSETQRNKGNFPGRFSGRQFSNSRSEMNVSTLELGDSALYLCASSLRQGHEKLFFGSGTQLSVL.

This clone was recorded a few times. The chain links TRBV6-5 to TRBJ1-5, with 7 bases matching TRBD1. From germline, CDR1 is MNHEY and CDR2 SVGAGI. J was trimmed by 11 bases and V by 3 bases; bases with no gene match: 7. The CDR3 spans 13 residues. For the CDR3, the DNA is TGTGCCAGCAGTTATGGGACAGAAGGAGCCCAGCATTTT. Its protein product is CASSYGTEGAQHF.

This clone was picked up one time. The chain employs TRBV5-4 and TRBJ2-5; TRBD1 is a possible D gene (6 bases). The germline V gene encodes CDR1 SGHNT and CDR2 YYREEE (reference sequence). The V end lost 4 bases, the J end lost 1 base, and 17 bases lay between the germline ends. This CDR3 comprises 16 residues. The CDR3 reads CASSREGMTGQETQYF. The CDR3 nucleotides read TGTGCCAGCAGCCGAGAGGGAATGACAGGCCAAGAGACCCAGTACTTC.

This chain connects TRBV19 to TRBJ1-3, with D unresolved. The germline V and J ends were trimmed by 3 bases and 1 base, with 7 bases remaining between them. The germline gives CDR1 LNHDA, CDR2 SQIVND (reference sequence). This CDR3 is built from 14 residues. The CDR3 spells CASSINLSGNTIYF. The DNA of the CDR3 is TGTGCCAGTAGTATCAACTTATCTGGAAACACCATATATTTT. The whole variable domain, filled in from reference TRBV19 and TRBJ1-3, reads DGGITQSPKYLFRKEGQNVTLSCEQNLNHDAMYWYRQDPGQGLRLIYYSQIVNDFQKGDIAEGYSVSREKKESFPLTVTSAQKNPTAFYLCASSINLSGNTIYFGEGSWLTVV.

This sequence joins TRBV29-1 and TRBJ2-1; D is perhaps TRBD2 (6 bases). The CDR3 totals 15 residues. Germline loops: CDR1 SQVTM, CDR2 ANQGSEA. Trimming shortened V by 5 bases and J by 3 bases, and 17 bases separated the two germline ends. This CDR3 is CSVLSGPSIYNEQFF. The DNA for the CDR3 is TGCAGCGTTTTAAGCGGGCCCTCTATCTACAATGAGCAGTTCTTC.

This clone was recorded many times. The chain combines TRBV19 with TRBJ1-5; D call uncertain. CDR1 LNHDA and CDR2 SQIVND come from the germline V gene (reference sequence). V lost 2 bases to trimming and J lost 1 base, with 12 bases between them. This CDR3 has 16 amino acids. The DNA of the CDR3 is TGTGCCAGTAGTATAACTAGCGTGGGAAGCAATCAGCCCCAGCATTTT. It specifies CASSITSVGSNQPQHF.

The chain has TRBV9 and TRBJ2-2; TRBD2 aligns across 9 bases. This CDR3 comprises 15 residues. Germline CDR1 reads SGDLS; CDR2 reads YYNGEE. The V gene end was trimmed by 4 bases and the J gene end by 6 bases; junction bases not matched to a gene: 7. Here the CDR3 reads CASSPGTSRAGELFF. The DNA for the CDR3 is TGTGCCAGCAGCCCCGGGACTAGCCGCGCCGGGGAGCTGTTTTTT.